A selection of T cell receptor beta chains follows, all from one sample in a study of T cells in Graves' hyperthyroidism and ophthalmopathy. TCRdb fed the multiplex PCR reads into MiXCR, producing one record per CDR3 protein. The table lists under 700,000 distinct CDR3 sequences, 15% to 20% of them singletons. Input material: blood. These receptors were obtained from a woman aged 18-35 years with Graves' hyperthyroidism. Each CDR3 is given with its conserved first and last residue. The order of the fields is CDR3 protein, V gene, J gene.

CDR3: CATSTGTRNEQFF
V: TRBV24-1
J: TRBJ2-1

CDR3: CASRTYYEQYF
V: TRBV28
J: TRBJ2-7

CDR3: CASSALQGGTQYF
V: TRBV27
J: TRBJ2-3

CDR3: CASSFFTQTGYVAEAFF
V: TRBV5-1
J: TRBJ1-1

CDR3: CASSYSQRGQETQYF
V: TRBV6-6
J: TRBJ2-5

CDR3: CASAPSGGLRETQYF
V: TRBV7-2
J: TRBJ2-5

CDR3: CASSLGAAQYF
V: TRBV12-3/TRBV12-4
J: TRBJ2-4

CDR3: CSASPGQDYEQYF
V: TRBV20-1
J: TRBJ2-7

CDR3: CASRPRGREGRNEQFF
V: TRBV6-1
J: TRBJ2-1

CDR3: CASSTGTSFYNEQFF
V: TRBV28
J: TRBJ2-1

CDR3: CASSLGPLNTEAFF
V: TRBV5-5
J: TRBJ1-1

CDR3: CASSLGARTGNTIYF
V: TRBV3-1
J: TRBJ1-3

CDR3: CASSLDSQETQYF
V: TRBV7-9
J: TRBJ2-5

CDR3: CAISESKGTGADEQYF
V: TRBV10-3
J: TRBJ2-7

CDR3: CASSQAVTSGPQETQYF
V: TRBV3-1
J: TRBJ2-5

CDR3: CATSRGVGDTQYF
V: TRBV11-2
J: TRBJ2-3

CDR3: CASSLGLWAGRDSLGIGPGNTIYF
V: TRBV5-1
J: TRBJ1-3

CDR3: CASSSGAAFTDTQYF
V: TRBV7-2
J: TRBJ2-3

CDR3: CSGLGAPAEAFF
V: TRBV29-1
J: TRBJ1-1

CDR3: CASSRRTSGAFRYNEQFF
V: TRBV12-3/TRBV12-4
J: TRBJ2-1

CDR3: CSASSWGGGQETQYF
V: TRBV20-1
J: TRBJ2-5

CDR3: CASSQDAETQYF
V: TRBV3-1
J: TRBJ2-5

CDR3: CASSVDGVSQPQHF
V: TRBV9
J: TRBJ1-5

CDR3: CASSHSGSIQETQYF
V: TRBV6-1
J: TRBJ2-5

CDR3: CASSFTGGDEQYF
V: TRBV5-1
J: TRBJ2-7

CDR3: CASSTVAGATDTQYF
V: TRBV19
J: TRBJ2-3

CDR3: CATSRDKGGSTDTQYF
V: TRBV15
J: TRBJ2-3

CDR3: CASSLLVGGGAKNIQYF
V: TRBV27
J: TRBJ2-4

CDR3: CATRTGGATSQPQHF
V: TRBV19
J: TRBJ1-5

CDR3: CASSLQGAWTGELFF
V: TRBV7-8
J: TRBJ2-2

CDR3: CASSLSGIGTQYF
V: TRBV27
J: TRBJ2-5

CDR3: CASRYSFPGPNEQFF
V: TRBV27
J: TRBJ2-1

CDR3: CASSLIQGLAGVEQYF
V: TRBV28
J: TRBJ2-7

CDR3: CASAGGEGTQYF
V: TRBV5-1
J: TRBJ2-5

CDR3: CAWRSKGGVQETQYF
V: TRBV30
J: TRBJ2-5

CDR3: CASSLEASARTDAQYF
V: TRBV7-6
J: TRBJ2-3

CDR3: CASSLTGGSENQPQHF
V: TRBV12-3/TRBV12-4
J: TRBJ1-5

CDR3: CSSRAPPSGETQYF
V: TRBV20-1
J: TRBJ2-5

CDR3: CATSETGTAKETQYF
V: TRBV24-1
J: TRBJ2-5

CDR3: CASSLNAGPYNEQFF
V: TRBV11-2
J: TRBJ2-1

CDR3: CASSSEVGGTQYF
V: TRBV27
J: TRBJ2-5

CDR3: CASSLGTDPLPTQYF
V: TRBV7-9
J: TRBJ2-3

CDR3: CASSLGGQYYEQYF
V: TRBV11-1
J: TRBJ2-7

CDR3: CASMDRYSGANVLTF
V: TRBV2
J: TRBJ2-6

CDR3: CASSQDWGTSYNEQFF
V: TRBV4-3
J: TRBJ2-1

CDR3: CASRSGPGYGYTF
V: TRBV6-1
J: TRBJ1-2

CDR3: CSARRGRSNSPLHF
V: TRBV20-1
J: TRBJ1-6

CDR3: CASRGLVPDTQYF
V: TRBV6-4
J: TRBJ2-3

CDR3: CASSFGDVGLRGISTEAFF
V: TRBV7-9
J: TRBJ1-1

CDR3: CAWSRGLGDNEQFF
V: TRBV30
J: TRBJ2-1

CDR3: CASSLWGKRSTEAFF
V: TRBV28
J: TRBJ1-1

CDR3: CASTPLAAASSGNTIYF
V: TRBV6-1
J: TRBJ1-3